These 21 T cell receptor beta chains were all obtained from the same sample, sequenced in a study of T-cell reconstitution after alpha-beta-depleted transplantation in children. Preparation of the TCRbeta library used unique molecular identifiers. TCRdb passed the PCR reads through MiXCR, listing each CDR3 protein once. The data show about 610,000 distinct CDR3 sequences, over 9.5% seen once. Sample: PBMCs from the stem cell graft donor, taken from the stem cell graft. The origin of the receptors is a human donor who donated a stem cell graft to a child with acute myeloid leukemia.

At least ten counts were recorded for this clonotype. The chain joins TRBV7-9 to TRBJ2-4; D remains ambiguous. V lost 3 bases to trimming and J lost 8 bases, with 8 bases between them. CDR3 length equals 12 residues. Germline loops: CDR1 SEHNR, CDR2 FQNEAQ (reference sequence). The CDR3 reads CASSLSGDIQYF. The CDR3 DNA sequence: TGTGCCAGCAGCTTGAGTGGAGACATTCAGTACTTC.

This clonotype came up a few times. The chain combines TRBV20-1 with TRBJ2-3, with 13 bases identical to TRBD2. Germline values: CDR1 DFQATT, CDR2 SNEGSKA (reference sequence). The CDR3 contains 13 residues. Trimming cost V 5 bases and J 7 bases; bases outside gene matches: 3. The CDR3 bases are TGCAGTGCTGGGACTAGCGGGATAAATACGCAGTATTTT. Translation: CSAGTSGINTQYF.

V is TRBV5-1 and J is TRBJ2-1; D not resolved. V was clipped by 0 bases and J by 4 bases, with 14 bases between them. The germline CDR1 and CDR2 sequences are SGHRS and YFSETQ. The CDR3 is 16 amino acids. The CDR3, as DNA: TGCGCCAGCAGCTTGGGCGGCGTGGGCCCTTACAATGAGCAGTTCTTC. This sequence encodes CASSLGGVGPYNEQFF.

V and J are TRBV7-9 and TRBJ2-7, with 9 bases identical to TRBD2. Germline CDR1 SEHNR, CDR2 FQNEAQ (reference sequence). The CDR3 contains 15 residues. With 5 bases clipped from V and 2 bases from J, the junction kept 7 bases outside the gene matches. CDR3 loop: CASSSTSGQAYEQYF. CDR3 bases: TGTGCCAGCAGCAGCACTAGCGGGCAAGCCTACGAGCAGTACTTC.

This clonotype was seen at least ten times. The chain links TRBV29-1 to TRBJ2-1; a possible D gene is TRBD2 (6 bases). This CDR3 is built from 11 residues. Germline CDR1 and CDR2: SQVTM and ANQGSEA. V dropped 7 bases and J dropped 9 bases, with 13 bases sitting between them. The CDR3 coding sequence is TGCAGCGGCGGGAATTACGGTGAGCAGTTCTTC. Its protein product is CSGGNYGEQFF.

This clonotype was recorded many times. The chain uses TRBV20-1 and TRBJ2-3; D uncertain. Per the germline V gene, CDR1 is DFQATT and CDR2 is SNEGSKA (reference sequence). Trimming left V 3 bases short and J 1 base short, with 8 bases between. The CDR3 covers 13 residues. In DNA, the CDR3 is TGCAGTGCTAGCGACCGGGGCACAGATACGCAGTATTTT. Translation: CSASDRGTDTQYF.

There are a few counts of this clonotype. V gene TRBV28 combines with J gene TRBJ2-7; 7 bases fit TRBD2. Germline values: CDR1 MDHEN, CDR2 SYDVKM. CDR3 length equals 14 residues. V shed 6 bases and J 13 bases; nucleotides not matched to a gene: 18. The CDR3 nucleotides are TGTGCCAGCAGCCAATCTCCATCTAGCGGCCCACCATACTTC. It translates to CASSQSPSSGPPYF.

This clonotype was counted only a few times. Here the CDR3 reads CASSEQAAAKNIQYF. The CDR3 region has the DNA TGTGCCAGCAGTGAACAGGCGGCAGCCAAAAACATTCAGTACTTC. V and J are TRBV2 and TRBJ2-4; D call uncertain. There are 15 residues in the CDR3. Trimming removed 2 bases from V and 0 bases from J, with 8 bases in between. The germline V gene encodes CDR1 SNHLY and CDR2 FYNNEI. Complete variable domain (other parts from reference TRBV2 and TRBJ2-4): EPEVTQTPSHQVTQMGQEVILRCVPISNHLYFYWYRQILGQKVEFLVSFYNNEISEKSEIFDDQFSVERPDGSNFTLKIRSTKLEDSAMYFCASSEQAAAKNIQYFGAGTRLSVL.

This clonotype showed up many times. This chain connects TRBV7-9 to TRBJ2-3; D is unclear. The germline CDR1 and CDR2 sequences are SEHNR and FQNEAQ (reference sequence). The ends were cut back, 1 base at V and 8 bases at J, with 4 bases in the middle. This CDR3 comprises 11 residues. This CDR3 is CASSLDLTQYF. In nucleotides, the CDR3 is TGTGCCAGCAGCTTAGACCTTACGCAGTATTTT.

This clonotype was counted only a few times. The chain has TRBV19 and TRBJ2-1, with 9 positions matching TRBD1. Germline V lookup: CDR1 LNHDA, CDR2 SQIVND (reference sequence). Losses at the gene ends were 3 bases for V and 16 bases for J; bases not matched to a gene: 13. This CDR3 has 14 amino acids. DNA for the CDR3: TGTGCCAGTAGTATGGACAGGGGCTCCCCGGGGGTATTCTTC. Translating it yields CASSMDRGSPGVFF. Filled out from reference TRBV19 and TRBJ2-1, the complete variable domain reads DGGITQSPKYLFRKEGQNVTLSCEQNLNHDAMYWYRQDPGQGLRLIYYSQIVNDFQKGDIAEGYSVSREKKESFPLTVTSAQKNPTAFYLCASSMDRGSPGVFFGPGTRLTVL.

This clonotype turned up a few times. The V call is TRBV7-9, the J call TRBJ2-7; 7 positions agree with TRBD1. V shed 5 bases and J 6 bases; nucleotides not matched to a gene: 10. Germline CDR1 and CDR2: SEHNR and FQNEAQ (reference sequence). CDR3 size: 14 residues. This chain's CDR3 is CASSLDRVRSEQYF. The CDR3 DNA follows: TGTGCCAGCAGCCTTGACAGGGTTCGCTCCGAGCAGTACTTC.

This clonotype has only a few counts. This chain connects TRBV9 to TRBJ2-1, with 8 bases aligning to TRBD2. The J segment lost 7 bases and the V segment lost 4 bases, leaving 13 bases of the junction unmatched. CDR1 is SGDLS, CDR2 YYNGEE, per germline. CDR3 size: 16 residues. Here the CDR3 DNA reads TGTGCCAGCAGCTTAACCGGGACTAGTATCGAAAATGAGCAGTTCTTC. Residues: CASSLTGTSIENEQFF.

The chain is built from TRBV7-3 and TRBJ2-2, with D possibly matching TRBD2 (5 bases). CDR3 length: 16 residues. The V gene's germline CDR1 is SGHTA and CDR2 FQGTGA. V was trimmed by 1 base and J by 2 bases, leaving 11 bases between them. The CDR3 DNA is TGTGCCAGCAGCTTAATGGTGCGGACTAACACCGGGGAGCTGTTTTTT. Translating gives CASSLMVRTNTGELFF.

V is TRBV9 and J is TRBJ2-3; 9 positions agree with TRBD2. Per the germline V gene, CDR1 is SGDLS and CDR2 is YYNGEE. The CDR3 is 17 residues long. V was clipped by 2 bases and J by 4 bases; unmatched bases: 11. CDR3 in DNA: TGTGCCAGCAGCGTTCGCACGACTAGCGGTAGCCCAGATACGCAGTATTTT. Translated, it gives CASSVRTTSGSPDTQYF. Complete variable domain (other parts from reference TRBV9 and TRBJ2-3): DSGVTQTPKHLITATGQRVTLRCSPRSGDLSVYWYQQSLDQGLQFLIQYYNGEERAKGNILERFSAQQFPDLHSELNLSSLELGDSALYFCASSVRTTSGSPDTQYFGPGTRLTVL.

Notes on this clonotype: A much larger clone differs from this one at a single base, so this may be a read error. The chain is built from TRBV10-3 and TRBJ2-1; 14 bases agree with TRBD2. The germline V gene encodes CDR1 ENHRY and CDR2 SYGVKD. This CDR3 region has 18 residues. Trimming cost V 6 bases and J 2 bases; bases outside gene matches: 9. CDR3 sequence reads: CAIRTGTSGSIPYNEQFF. The CDR3 DNA reads TGTGCCATCAGAACCGGGACTAGCGGGAGTATCCCCTACAATGAGCAGTTCTTC.

Here the CDR3 reads CASRRSGSSTDTQYF. The CDR3 region has the DNA TGTGCCAGCAGACGGAGCGGGTCAAGCACAGATACGCAGTATTTT. This chain uses TRBV7-3 with TRBJ2-3; weak D call: TRBD2 (6 bases). Germline values: CDR1 SGHTA, CDR2 FQGTGA. The V gene lost 6 bases and the J gene lost 0 bases, with 13 bases spanning the gap. This CDR3 comprises 15 residues.

Remarks on this clonotype: Compared with germline, one end of the junction differs, possibly owing to a read error. The genes are TRBV24-1 and TRBJ1-1; 12 bases fit TRBD1. Per germline, CDR1 KGHDR and CDR2 SFDVKD. This CDR3 contains 13 residues. The CDR3 is CATGDRGRDSVVF. CDR3 sequence (DNA): TGTGCCACCGGGGACAGGGGGCGAGACAGCGTGGTCTTT.

This clonotype has at least ten counts. The rearrangement links TRBV20-1 to TRBJ1-2, with no clear D. CDR3 size: 11 residues. The germline gives CDR1 DFQATT, CDR2 SNEGSKA (reference sequence). V was trimmed by 2 bases and J by 4 bases, leaving 5 bases between them. The CDR3 protein is CSARSLYGYTF. The CDR3 region has the DNA TGCAGTGCTAGATCCCTCTATGGCTACACCTTC.

The chain is built from TRBV11-1 and TRBJ2-3, with D perhaps matching TRBD2 (6 bases). V lost 5 bases to trimming and J lost 1 base, with 16 bases between them. There are 16 residues in the CDR3. The germline V gene has CDR1 SGHAT and CDR2 FQDESV (reference sequence). The CDR3 loop reads CASSPEERVGTDTQYF. The CDR3 region has the DNA TGTGCCAGCAGCCCGGAAGAGCGGGTAGGCACAGATACGCAGTATTTT.

This clonotype was counted ten times or more. The chain has TRBV20-1 and TRBJ2-7; 7 positions agree with TRBD2. This CDR3 comprises 13 residues. The germline V gene encodes CDR1 DFQATT and CDR2 SNEGSKA (reference sequence). DNA of the CDR3: TGCAGCGCCGGGGACTACCGGGTCCACGAGCAGTACTTC. Residues: CSAGDYRVHEQYF.

DNA for the CDR3: TGTGCCAGCAGTTTTCGACAGGGAGGAGGTGAAGCTTTCTTT. Protein product: CASSFRQGGGEAFF. The chain couples TRBV6-5 to TRBJ1-1, with 7 bases lining up with TRBD1. Germline CDR1 is MNHEY and CDR2 is SVGAGI. The V and J ends lost 4 bases and 7 bases, in that order; junction bases with no gene match: 9. The CDR3 length is 14 residues.